The rows below give T cell receptor beta chains drawn from one sample of a study of blood T cell repertoires in COVID-19. TCRdb's table, derived via immunoSEQ multiplex PCR, lists solely in-frame clones and lacks some. This repertoire shows approximately 290,000 clones, 70% to 90% found once; its top ten account for 0.87%. The sequenced sample was peripheral blood. The source of these receptors is a human donor with COVID-19, enrolled during active disease. The donor label of this sample is uncertain. CDR3s include the opening cysteine and the closing phenylalanine or tryptophan. Fields, in order: D gene, J gene, clone size, V gene, CDR3 DNA, CDR3 protein. The D gene is left open where the match is weak. For some rows the clone size is stated as once, few or many, or as a class when expanded; others skip it.

>NA|TRBJ2-7|NA|TRBV10-3
TGTGCCATCAGTTCACAGGGTAGCGAGCAGTACTTC
CAISSQGSEQYF
>TRBD1|TRBJ1-6|NA|TRBV5-1
TGCGCCAGCAGCTTGGACCCGGGACAGGGATTTTCACCCCTCCACTTT
CASSLDPGQGFSPLHF
>NA|TRBJ1-5|NA|TRBV6-1
TGTGCCAGCAGTGAAGATGGCAGGGCTGATCAGCCCCAGCATTTT
CASSEDGRADQPQHF
>NA|TRBJ2-1|NA|TRBV9
TGTGCCAGCAGCGTAGAAGTGGGAGCTATAAACAATGAGCAGTTCTTC
CASSVEVGAINNEQFF
>TRBD1|TRBJ1-1|few|TRBV19
TGTGCCAGTAGTGCAGGACAGGGGTTGGATACTGAAGCTTTCTTT
CASSAGQGLDTEAFF
>NA|TRBJ1-2|NA|TRBV7-9
TGTGCCAGCAGCTTAGAGGCCCAGGGTGGCTACACCTTC
CASSLEAQGGYTF
>TRBD2|TRBJ2-1|NA|TRBV3-1/TRBV3-2
TGTGCCAGCAGCCGCTTGGCCGGGACTAGCGGGAGTGGTAGCTCCTACAATGAGCAGTTCTTC
CASSRLAGTSGSGSSYNEQFF
>TRBD1|TRBJ1-5|NA|TRBV28
TGTGCCAGCAGTTTCCCTGGACAGGGTGCATATAGCAATCAGCCCCAGCATTTT
CASSFPGQGAYSNQPQHF
>NA|TRBJ1-4|NA|TRBV5-1
TGCGCCAGCAGCTTGGAGGCAGCGAATGAAAAACTGTTTTTT
CASSLEAANEKLFF
>NA|TRBJ2-1|few|TRBV7-3
TGTGCCAGCAGCACAAACAGGTACAATGAGCAGTTCTTC
CASSTNRYNEQFF
>TRBD1|TRBJ1-4|NA|TRBV7-9
TGTGCCAGCAGCCTTTTCCCCGGACAGGGGGGTGAAAAACTGTTTTTT
CASSLFPGQGGEKLFF
>NA|TRBJ2-6|NA|TRBV2
TGTGCCAGCAGTGCCAACAGCCCAACCCTCTCTGGGGCCAACGTCCTGACTTTC
CASSANSPTLSGANVLTF
>NA|TRBJ1-2|NA|TRBV29-1
TGCAGCGTTGATGGTGAATCAGCTAACTATGGCTACACCTTC
CSVDGESANYGYTF
>TRBD1|TRBJ2-1|NA|TRBV19
TGTGCCAGTAGTATGCCCTGGCAGGGGGATAGGAATGAGCAGTTCTTC
CASSMPWQGDRNEQFF
>NA|TRBJ1-1|NA|TRBV7-9
TGTGCCAGCAGCTACTTGGGGGGAAACACTGAAGCTTTCTTT
CASSYLGGNTEAFF
>NA|TRBJ1-6|NA|TRBV11-2
TGTGCCAGCAGCCTACGACAGGCGAGGAATTCACCCCTCCACTTT
CASSLRQARNSPLHF
>TRBD1|TRBJ1-5|NA|TRBV6-1
TGTGCCAGCAGTGAACCGGGACAGGGGGACAATCAGCCCCAGCATTTT
CASSEPGQGDNQPQHF
>TRBD2|TRBJ2-1|NA|TRBV7-2
TGTGCCAGCAGCCTGGGTCGCGGACTAGCTCAGGGCAATGAGCAGTTCTTC
CASSLGRGLAQGNEQFF
>TRBD2|TRBJ2-1|NA|TRBV6-1
TGTGCCAGCAGTGATACGACTAGCGGGAGAGGCAATGAGCAGTTCTTC
CASSDTTSGRGNEQFF
>NA|TRBJ1-6|NA|TRBV6-5
TGTGCCAGCAGCCGACAGTTCTCCTATAATTCACCCCTCCACTTT
CASSRQFSYNSPLHF
>TRBD2|TRBJ2-1|NA|TRBV3-1/TRBV3-2
TGTGCCAGCAGCGCGCTAGGGACTAGCGGGAGGGCCGGGGGGAGCTCCTACAATGAGCAGTTCTTC
CASSALGTSGRAGGSSYNEQFF
>NA|TRBJ1-1|NA|TRBV27
TGTGCCAGCAGTAAAGAACAGGGTAGGACTGAAGCTTTCTTT
CASSKEQGRTEAFF
>TRBD2|TRBJ2-1|once|TRBV4-3
TGCGCCAGCAGCCAAGAATCAAGCGGGAGACTCTACAATGAGCAGTTCTTC
CASSQESSGRLYNEQFF
>NA|TRBJ2-1|NA|TRBV10-3
TGTGCCATCAGTGAGTCGACGGGGGTGGAGCATGAGCAGTTCTTC
CAISESTGVEHEQFF
>TRBD2|TRBJ2-7|NA|TRBV5-4
TGTGCCAGCAGCTTGTTTAGGACTAGCGGTCACGAGCAGTACTTC
CASSLFRTSGHEQYF
>NA|TRBJ1-1|once|TRBV5-1
TGCGCCAGCAGCTTGTCCCCCCGGGGGGACACTGAAGCTTTCTTT
CASSLSPRGDTEAFF
>TRBD1|TRBJ2-5|once|TRBV5-1
TGCGCCAGCACCAAGGGGGCAGACAGACAAGAGACCCAGTACTTC
CASTKGADRQETQYF
>NA|TRBJ1-3|once|TRBV9
TGTGCCAGCAGCCCGGTCGGGGACTCTGGAAACACCATATATTTT
CASSPVGDSGNTIYF
>TRBD2|TRBJ2-5|NA|TRBV20-1
TGCAGTGCTAGTAAGGCGACTAGCGGGAAAGAGACCCAGTACTTC
CSASKATSGKETQYF
>NA|TRBJ2-3|NA|TRBV30
TGTGCCTGGAGTTCCGGGGCAGATACGCAGTATTTT
CAWSSGADTQYF
>TRBD1|TRBJ2-5|NA|TRBV3-1/TRBV3-2
TGTGCCAGCAGCCTAAGGGTACGGGACAGTCAAGAGACCCAGTACTTC
CASSLRVRDSQETQYF
>NA|TRBJ1-6|NA|TRBV15
TGTGCCACCAGCAGAGATCGAGGAAGTGGTTCACCCCTCCACTTT
CATSRDRGSGSPLHF
>NA|TRBJ1-1|NA|TRBV5-6
TGTGCCAGCAGCTTTCCTGGAGTAGACGGAACAAAAGCTTTCTTT
CASSFPGVDGTKAFF
>TRBD1|TRBJ1-2|NA|TRBV6-5
TGTGCCAGCAGCCGGGACAGGGACCATGGCTACACCTTC
CASSRDRDHGYTF
>TRBD1|TRBJ1-2|NA|TRBV3-1/TRBV3-2
TGTGCCAGCAGCCTGACAGGGGGCTATGGCTACACCTTC
CASSLTGGYGYTF
>TRBD1|TRBJ2-7|NA|TRBV5-4
TGTGCCAGCAGCTCGGACAGGGTCGAGCAGTACTTC
CASSSDRVEQYF
>NA|TRBJ2-2|NA|TRBV29-1
TGCAGCGCTCTGACACTCACGTCCACCGGGGAGCTGTTTTTT
CSALTLTSTGELFF
>TRBD1|TRBJ2-1|NA|TRBV11-2
TGTGCCAGCAGCTTACCAAGGACAGGGTCAAATGAGCAGTTCTTC
CASSLPRTGSNEQFF
>NA|TRBJ1-6|NA|TRBV3-1/TRBV3-2
TGTGCCAGCAGCCAAGATGTCGGGGGGAATTCACCCCTCCACTTT
CASSQDVGGNSPLHF
>TRBD1|TRBJ2-1|NA|TRBV5-1
TGCGCCAGCAGCGGGACAGGGTGGAATGAGCAGTTCTTC
CASSGTGWNEQFF
>NA|TRBJ1-1|NA|TRBV9
TGTGCCAGCAGCGTGGGGGGACCACACCCTGAAGCTTTCTTT
CASSVGGPHPEAFF
>TRBD1|TRBJ1-3|once|TRBV7-3
TGTGCCAGCAGTCAAGGACAGGGAGACACCATATATTTT
CASSQGQGDTIYF
>TRBD1|TRBJ2-5|once|TRBV2
TGTGCCACCAAACGAGACAGGGGGGGGCAAGAGACCCAGTACTTC
CATKRDRGGQETQYF
>TRBD1|TRBJ2-5|NA|TRBV2
TGTGCCACCAAAACGGACAGGGGAATGGAGACCCAGTACTTC
CATKTDRGMETQYF
>TRBD1|TRBJ1-6|NA|TRBV5-1
TGCGCCAGCAGCTTGGCCACTTCGACAGGGGCGGGTAATTCACCCCTCCACTTT
CASSLATSTGAGNSPLHF
>TRBD1|TRBJ2-7|NA|TRBV9
TGTGCCAGCAGCGTTTTTGGGCTCCGGGACAGGGAGCAGTACTTC
CASSVFGLRDREQYF
>NA|TRBJ1-2|NA|TRBV28
TGTGCCAGCAGTTTAAGTGGACAGCTCCCGTGGGGCTACACCTTC
CASSLSGQLPWGYTF
>TRBD1|TRBJ1-1|many|TRBV6-5
TGTGCCAGCAGCTTAACAGGGGGCACTGAAGCTTTCTTT
CASSLTGGTEAFF
>TRBD1|TRBJ1-2|NA|TRBV9
TGTGCCAGCAGCGAGAGAGCCGTGGACAGGCTCAACTATGGCTACACCTTC
CASSERAVDRLNYGYTF
>TRBD2|TRBJ2-7|once|TRBV3-1/TRBV3-2
TGTGCCAGCAGCCAAGCACTAGCGGGAGTAAGGGCCTACGAGCAGTACTTC
CASSQALAGVRAYEQYF
>NA|TRBJ2-1|once|TRBV6-2/TRBV6-3
TGTGCCAGCAGTCGACAGTTATTCAATGAGCAGTTCTTC
CASSRQLFNEQFF
>NA|TRBJ1-6|NA|TRBV4-1
TGCGCCAGCAGCCAAGGAGGGGGTACCTATAATTCACCCCTCCACTTT
CASSQGGGTYNSPLHF
>TRBD1|TRBJ1-1|NA|TRBV7-3
TGTGCCAGCAGCTTAGTTGCTCACAGGGGCGGCACTGAAGCTTTCTTT
CASSLVAHRGGTEAFF
>NA|TRBJ2-5|NA|TRBV15
TGTGCCACCAGCAGAGATCCTTCCGGAGGGGGCTTTCAAGAGACCCAGTACTTC
CATSRDPSGGGFQETQYF
>TRBD2|TRBJ2-7|NA|TRBV19
TGTGCCAGTAAGCCCGGAGGCGGGGGGAACTACGAGCAGTACTTC
CASKPGGGGNYEQYF
>NA|TRBJ2-1|NA|TRBV10-1
TGCGCCAGCAGTGAAAGATCAGGGTTTTACAATGAGCAGTTCTTC
CASSERSGFYNEQFF
>NA|TRBJ2-7|NA|TRBV5-1
TGCGCCAGCAGCTGGCCCTTGTGGGACCGGGGGATATACGAGCAGTACTTC
CASSWPLWDRGIYEQYF